A single sample gave rise to the 21 T cell receptor beta chains below, sequenced in a study of T-cell reconstitution after alpha-beta-depleted transplantation in children. Unique molecular identifiers were incorporated when the TCRbeta library was constructed. TCRdb re-called the PCR reads through MiXCR, storing one row per CDR3 protein. The sample has 900,000 or so distinct CDR3 sequences, under 20% seen once. Sequencing used PBMCs, mostly from graft donor cells, obtained 360 days after TCRalphabeta/CD19-depleted stem cell transplant. The receptors stem from a male patient younger than 18 who had a stem cell transplant for acute lymphoblastic leukemia, so the T cells may come from the graft donor.

This clonotype came up a few times. The rearrangement links TRBV6-1 to TRBJ2-2, with 10 bases matching TRBD2. This CDR3 has 17 amino acids. Germline lookup yields CDR1 MNHNS and CDR2 SASEGT. Losses at the gene ends were 6 bases for V and 6 bases for J; bases not matched to a gene: 13. CDR3: CASSPARLAGRSGELFF. The DNA of the CDR3 is TGTGCCAGCAGCCCCGCGAGACTAGCGGGTCGATCCGGGGAGCTGTTTTTT.

This clonotype was seen more than once but under ten times. The V and J genes are TRBV6-5 and TRBJ2-5; tentatively, D is TRBD1 (6 bases). The V end was cut by 2 bases, the J end by 4 bases, with 14 bases between. The CDR3 extends over 15 amino acids. Looked up from germline, CDR1 is MNHEY and CDR2 is SVGAGI. CDR3 in DNA: TGTGCCAGCAGTTACGGGTCAGGGGTTCGAGAGACCCAGTACTTC. This sequence encodes CASSYGSGVRETQYF.

With respect to this clonotype: No conserved phenylalanine or tryptophan is present at the end of the CDR3, so a read error is the likely explanation. The chain joins TRBV20-1 to TRBJ1-1; no clear D gene. The CDR3 runs to 13 residues. CDR1 and CDR2 from the germline V gene are DFQATT and SNEGSKA (reference sequence). The ends were cut back, 4 bases at V and 0 bases at J, with 9 bases in the middle. Here the CDR3 reads CSAKVRMNTEAFC. DNA of the CDR3: TGCAGTGCTAAAGTTAGGATGAACACTGAAGCTTTCTGT.

This clonotype was found many times. This rearrangement joins TRBV5-1 to TRBJ2-1; D might be TRBD2 (5 bases). Per germline, CDR1 SGHRS and CDR2 YFSETQ. This CDR3 is built from 14 residues. V dropped 0 bases and J dropped 7 bases, with 11 bases sitting between them. CDR3 sequence reads: CASSLERTSNEQFF. CDR3 DNA sequence: TGCGCCAGCAGCTTGGAAAGGACTTCAAATGAGCAGTTCTTC.

V is TRBV21-1 and J is TRBJ2-1; the listed D gene, TRBD2, was not tested against the DNA. TRBV21-1 is flagged as a pseudogene. This CDR3 region has 19 residues. The CDR3 sequence is CASSTFSGSHESSYNEQFF. The CDR3 DNA follows: TGTGCCAGCAGCACCTTTAGCGGGAGCCACGAGAGCTCCTACAATGAGCAGTTCTTC.

This clonotype was detected a few times. The chain carries TRBV10-2 and TRBJ2-7; 8 bases are shared with TRBD1. The germline gives CDR1 WSHSY, CDR2 SAAADI. This CDR3 comprises 15 residues. The J segment lost 3 bases and the V segment lost 4 bases, leaving 8 bases of the junction unmatched. The CDR3 DNA reads as TGCGCCAGCAGTGCCACTGCCGGGACAGGCTACGAGCAGTACTTC. Amino acids: CASSATAGTGYEQYF.

This rearrangement joins TRBV24-1 to TRBJ2-2; no definite D call. Germline values: CDR1 KGHDR, CDR2 SFDVKD. This CDR3 spans 11 amino acids. V lost 6 bases, J lost 4 bases, and 2 bases lay in between. The DNA for the CDR3 is TGTGCCACCAGTTCCACCGGGGAGCTGTTTTTT. Its protein is CATSSTGELFF.

At least ten counts were recorded for this clonotype. This rearrangement joins TRBV6-5 to TRBJ2-1; D remains unclear. Trimming cost V 6 bases and J 4 bases, with 7 bases left between them. The CDR3 has 12 amino acids. CDR1 is MNHEY, CDR2 SVGAGI, per germline. CDR3: CASRRGYNEQFF. The CDR3 nucleotides are TGTGCCAGCAGACGCGGATACAATGAGCAGTTCTTC.

This clonotype was recorded a few times. J is TRBJ2-5 and V is TRBV18; no firm D call. Trimming took 4 bases from V and 1 from J, leaving 13 bases between them. This CDR3 is built from 15 residues. From germline, CDR1 is KGHSH and CDR2 LQKENI. The CDR3 spells CASSRSVLPQETQYF. CDR3 nucleotides: TGTGCCAGCTCACGCTCGGTTCTCCCCCAAGAGACCCAGTACTTC.

Of note for this clonotype: A clone one base away is much larger, so this may be a read error. The chain links TRBV7-9 to TRBJ2-1, with 7 bases aligning to TRBD2. CDR3 length: 14 residues. The germline CDR1 and CDR2 sequences are SEHNR and FQNEAQ (reference sequence). J was trimmed by 5 bases and V by 4 bases; bases with no gene match: 5. CDR3 nucleotides: TGTGCCAGCAGCTCCCGGGACTACCACAATGAGCAGTTCTTC. Translation gives CASSSRDYHNEQFF.

Comments on this clonotype: An end of the junction differs from the germline gene, which may be a read error. The J gene is TRBJ2-2, the V gene TRBV12-3 or TRBV12-4, with D perhaps matching TRBD1 (6 bases). The length of the CDR3 is 14 residues. The DNA of the CDR3 is TGTGCCCTTTTTACAGGGTGGAACATCGGGGAGCTGTTTTTT. Translated: CALFTGWNIGELFF.

The CDR3 spells CASNRGTGGRTEAFF. The CDR3 DNA sequence: TGTGCCAGCAACCGGGGGACAGGGGGCCGAACTGAAGCTTTCTTT. This chain joins TRBV6-2 or TRBV6-3 and TRBJ1-1; TRBD1 agrees at 12 bases. The CDR3 contains 15 residues. J lost 5 bases, V lost 7 bases, and 8 bases had no gene match. Germline V gives CDR1 MNHEY, CDR2 SVGEGT.

The rearrangement joins TRBV7-3 to TRBJ2-1; TRBD2 aligns across 11 bases. Trimming cost V 6 bases and J 7 bases; bases outside gene matches: 14. Germline V gene data show CDR1 as SGHTA and CDR2 as FQGTGA. This CDR3 is 17 amino acids long. The CDR3 protein is CASSLLAVSSGRNEQFF. The CDR3 DNA follows: TGTGCCAGCAGTCTCTTAGCGGTGTCTAGCGGGAGGAATGAGCAGTTCTTC.

The chain links TRBV4-1 to TRBJ2-1, with D maybe TRBD2 (9 bases). V was clipped by 4 bases and J by 6 bases, with 28 bases between them. CDR1 is MGHRA, CDR2 YSYEKL, per germline. This CDR3 region has 19 residues. The chain's CDR3 is CASSRQTGVRLAGSNEQFF. The CDR3 nucleotides are TGCGCCAGCAGCCGCCAGACAGGGGTAAGGCTAGCGGGAAGCAATGAGCAGTTCTTC.

V gene TRBV5-1 combines with J gene TRBJ2-1; 13 nucleotides line up with TRBD2. The trim removed 4 bases at V and 4 bases at J, leaving 5 bases unmatched. Germline CDR1 and CDR2: SGHRS and YFSETQ. This CDR3 is built from 16 residues. CDR3 bases: TGCGCCAGCAGCGCCCGGACTAGCGGGAGATACAATGAGCAGTTCTTC. The encoded protein is CASSARTSGRYNEQFF.

This clonotype has more than one count but fewer than ten. This sequence joins TRBV12-3 or TRBV12-4 and TRBJ2-3; D is unclear. The CDR3 has 10 amino acids. V shed 3 bases and J shed 7 bases, with 2 bases lying between them. CDR3 nucleotide sequence: TGTGCCAGCAGTTTTTATACGCAGTATTTT. Amino acid sequence: CASSFYTQYF.

The sample holds a few counts of this clonotype. The rearrangement links TRBV9 to TRBJ2-2; D is perhaps TRBD1 (5 bases). Germline loops: CDR1 SGDLS, CDR2 YYNGEE. CDR3 length: 14 residues. Trimming shortened V by 6 bases and J by 1 base, and 10 bases separated the two germline ends. The CDR3 protein is CASNPGMNTGELFF. As DNA, the CDR3 is TGTGCCAGCAACCCAGGGATGAACACCGGGGAGCTGTTTTTT. Looking up the rest from reference TRBV9 and TRBJ2-2 gives the full variable domain: DSGVTQTPKHLITATGQRVTLRCSPRSGDLSVYWYQQSLDQGLQFLIQYYNGEERAKGNILERFSAQQFPDLHSELNLSSLELGDSALYFCASNPGMNTGELFFGEGSRLTVL.

The gene calls are TRBV7-7 and TRBJ2-2; D call uncertain. V lost 10 bases, J lost 4 bases, and 7 bases lay in between. The V gene's germline CDR1 is SSHAT and CDR2 FNYEAQ (reference sequence). This CDR3 contains 11 residues. The CDR3 DNA sequence: TGTGCCATCAATCCCACCGGGGAGCTGTTTTTT. This codes for CAINPTGELFF. Looking up the rest from reference TRBV7-7 and TRBJ2-2 gives the full variable domain: GAGVSQSPRYKVTKRGQDVTLRCDPISSHATLYWYQQALGQGPEFLTYFNYEAQPDKSGLPSDRFSAERPEGSISTLTIQRTEQRDSAMYRCAINPTGELFFGEGSRLTVL.

This chain links TRBV7-9 with TRBJ2-3; a possible D gene is TRBD2 (5 bases). The germline V gene has CDR1 SEHNR and CDR2 FQNEAQ (reference sequence). CDR3 length: 15 residues. V dropped 5 bases and J dropped 4 bases, with 16 bases sitting between them. The CDR3: CASSGGLRSADTQYF. CDR3 in DNA: TGTGCCAGCAGCGGAGGACTGAGGAGCGCAGATACGCAGTATTTT.

V and J are TRBV10-3 and TRBJ2-7; D may be TRBD2 (6 bases). Germline V gene sequence: CDR1 ENHRY, CDR2 SYGVKD. Trimming stripped 2 bases from V and 6 bases from J, with 11 bases between. The CDR3 is 13 residues long. CDR3 DNA: TGTGCCATCAGTGAGACCTGGGGAGGCGAGCAGTACTTC. Translating gives CAISETWGGEQYF.

The chain has TRBV25-1 and TRBJ2-7; a weak D match, TRBD2 (5 bases). V lost 1 base to trimming and J lost 2 bases, with 12 bases between them. Germline-derived CDR1 and CDR2 are MGHDK and SYGVNS. There are 15 residues in the CDR3. The CDR3 reads CASSEWGASAYEQYF. CDR3 nucleotides: TGTGCCAGCAGTGAATGGGGAGCCTCTGCCTACGAGCAGTACTTC.